These 28 T cell receptor beta chains originate from one sample sequenced in a study of blood T cell repertoires in COVID-19 (TCRdb year 2020). The library was prepared using the immunoSEQ multiplex PCR assay. Drawn from immuneACCESS, this table holds only the in-frame rearrangements with V and J called that TCRdb kept. Clones are partly lost; checked studies trace under half to an unresolved V gene and leave the rest unexplained. The sample profile shows 200,000 to 250,000 clones; more than 75% of them were found once. Over 7% of the sample is in the top ten clones. The source material was PBMCs or T cells enriched from blood (not recorded which). The receptors come from a woman aged 40 to 55 with acute COVID-19.

The chain joins TRBV5-1 to TRBJ1-4; D might be TRBD1 (6 bases). Trimming cost V 4 bases and J 1 base, with 11 bases left between them. Germline lookup yields CDR1 SGHRS and CDR2 YFSETQ. CDR3 length: 15 residues. The CDR3 region is CASSLSTGTNEKLFF. The DNA of the CDR3 is TGCGCCAGCAGCCTTTCGACAGGAACTAATGAAAAACTGTTTTTT.

The chain employs TRBV5-6 and TRBJ1-5; 9 bases match TRBD1. Trimming took 1 base from V and 5 from J; bases not matched to a gene: 4. The germline V gene has CDR1 SGHDT and CDR2 YYEEEE. The CDR3 sequence is 15 residues long. CDR3 region: CASSLYRGRDQPQHF. Written as DNA, the CDR3 is TGTGCCAGCAGCTTGTACAGGGGGCGGGATCAGCCCCAGCATTTT.

In DNA form, the CDR3 reads TGCGCCAGCAGACCGACAGGGTTGACTAATGAAAAACTGTTTTTT. Amino acid sequence: CASRPTGLTNEKLFF. The chain couples TRBV10-2 to TRBJ1-4; 7 bases line up with TRBD1. The CDR3 length is 15 residues. The germline V gene encodes CDR1 WSHSY and CDR2 SAAADI. V was clipped by 6 bases and J by 2 bases; unmatched bases: 6.

Here the CDR3 DNA reads TGTGCCAGCAGTCCGACATTGGGTTCACCCCTCCACTTT. Protein product: CASSPTLGSPLHF. The V gene is TRBV7-2, the J gene TRBJ1-6; D call uncertain. CDR1 SGHTA and CDR2 FQGNSA come from the germline V gene. The CDR3 is 13 residues long. Trimming left V 6 bases short and J 9 bases short, with 12 bases between.

V gene TRBV19 combines with J gene TRBJ2-7; tentatively, D is TRBD1 (6 bases). The CDR3 has 15 amino acids. Germline CDR1 reads LNHDA; CDR2 reads SQIVND (reference sequence). V dropped 9 bases and J dropped 4 bases, with 22 bases sitting between them. CDR3 loop: CASRLRGRGQYEQYF. CDR3 nucleotide sequence: TGTGCCAGCAGACTCCGGGGCAGGGGACAATACGAGCAGTACTTC.

This clone was detected a few times. DNA of the CDR3: TGCGCCAGCAGTAGAGCGGGAGAAACCGGGGAGCTGTTTTTT. Translated, it gives CASSRAGETGELFF. The V call is TRBV5-1, the J call TRBJ2-2; TRBD2 matches at 8 bases. The ends lost 5 bases at V and 5 bases at J; junction bases unmatched: 5. Germline values: CDR1 SGHRS, CDR2 YFSETQ. The CDR3 extends over 14 amino acids.

J is TRBJ1-1 and V is TRBV29-1; 9 nucleotides align to TRBD1. CDR1 is SQVTM, CDR2 ANQGSEA, per germline. The CDR3 consists of 14 residues. V dropped 5 bases and J dropped 4; count of bases not matched to a gene: 8. CDR3 region: CSVQLDRGVTEAFF. The CDR3 nucleotides read TGCAGCGTTCAATTGGACAGGGGTGTCACTGAAGCTTTCTTT.

The genes are TRBV11-2 and TRBJ2-7; possible D gene TRBD2, 6 bases. This CDR3 has 14 amino acids. Per germline, CDR1 SGHAT and CDR2 FQNNGV. Trimming cost V 7 bases and J 4 bases, with 17 bases left between them. The CDR3, as DNA: TGTGCCAGCACCATGGGGGGTCTAATGTACGAGCAGTACTTC. Amino acid sequence: CASTMGGLMYEQYF.

The V gene is TRBV28, the J gene TRBJ2-3, with a tentative D call TRBD1 (5 bases). The CDR3 extends over 14 amino acids. Germline loops: CDR1 MDHEN, CDR2 SYDVKM. V lost 5 bases, J lost 4 bases, and 13 bases lay in between. CDR3 protein: CASSQGNRADTQYF. CDR3 sequence (DNA): TGTGCCAGCAGTCAGGGAAATAGAGCAGATACGCAGTATTTT.

Concerning this clone: Other DNA sequences in this sample translate to the same CDR3. The chain carries TRBV9 and TRBJ2-1; 10 nucleotides match TRBD2. Trimming removed 0 bases from V and 7 bases from J; junction bases left unmatched: 4. Germline V gives CDR1 SGDLS, CDR2 YYNGEE. The CDR3 runs to 15 residues. This CDR3 is CASSVVASGRNEQFF. The CDR3 DNA reads TGTGCCAGCAGCGTAGTGGCTAGCGGGAGAAATGAGCAGTTCTTC.

This clone was found a few times. The genes are TRBV5-1 and TRBJ2-5; possibly TRBD2 for D (6 bases). V lost 6 bases, J lost 4 bases, and 13 bases lay in between. The CDR3 has 13 amino acids. Germline CDR1 SGHRS, CDR2 YFSETQ. CDR3 nucleotide sequence: TGCGCCAGCACCCTGGCGGGGAGAGAGACCCAGTACTTC. This translates into CASTLAGRETQYF.

This chain joins TRBV19 and TRBJ2-7; D possibly corresponds to TRBD2 (7 bases). Germline assignment: CDR1 LNHDA and CDR2 SQIVND (reference sequence). The ends were cut back, 6 bases at V and 1 base at J, with 19 bases in the middle. The CDR3 has 16 amino acids. The CDR3 sequence is CASSRSGGGSSYEQYF. The CDR3 nucleotides are TGTGCCAGTAGCCGCTCGGGGGGCGGGAGTTCCTACGAGCAGTACTTC.

The V gene is TRBV6-2 or TRBV6-3, the J gene TRBJ2-3, with 10 bases identical to TRBD2. The CDR3 has 16 residues. Trimming removed 5 bases from V and 3 bases from J; junction bases left unmatched: 8. Germline values: CDR1 MNHEY, CDR2 SVGEGT. CDR3 sequence (DNA): TGTGCCAGCAGTGCTATTAGCGGGAGGACTACAGATACGCAGTATTTT. Translation gives CASSAISGRTTDTQYF.

This clone came up a few times. The V gene is TRBV10-3, the J gene TRBJ1-2; TRBD1 agrees at 10 bases. CDR1 and CDR2 (germline): ENHRY, SYGVKD. The CDR3 sequence is 16 residues long. The V segment lost 2 bases and the J segment 3 bases; nucleotides outside the gene matches: 6. The CDR3 is CAISEIRDRGYYGYTF. Here the CDR3 DNA reads TGTGCCATCAGTGAGATACGGGACAGGGGTTACTATGGCTACACCTTC.

The CDR3 spells CATSRGEVSDTQYF. CDR3 coding DNA: TGTGCCACCAGCAGGGGAGAGGTTTCAGATACGCAGTATTTT. V usage is TRBV24-1 and J usage is TRBJ2-3; D is possibly TRBD1 (6 bases). The CDR3 spans 14 residues. Germline CDR1 is KGHDR and CDR2 is SFDVKD. V shed 7 bases and J shed 4 bases, with 14 bases lying between them.

V usage is TRBV7-8 and J usage is TRBJ1-5; 10 positions match TRBD1. The junction had 7 bases not matched to a gene; V was cut back by 5 bases and J by 6 bases. Germline V gene sequence: CDR1 SGHVS, CDR2 FQNEAQ. The CDR3 extends over 15 amino acids. The CDR3 coding sequence is TGTGCCAGCAGCGATGACAGGGGGCTGAGTCAGCCCCAGCATTTT. Its protein product is CASSDDRGLSQPQHF.

In its sample, this clone was seen once. The chain is built from TRBV7-9 and TRBJ2-1; 7 nucleotides agree with TRBD1. This CDR3 contains 15 residues. CDR1 is SEHNR, CDR2 FQNEAQ, per germline (reference sequence). V dropped 5 bases and J dropped 6; count of bases not matched to a gene: 10. DNA for the CDR3: TGTGCCAGCAGCGCCCCGGACAGGCAAGGCAATGAGCAGTTCTTC. It encodes CASSAPDRQGNEQFF. The variable domain in full, with the rest retrieved from reference TRBV7-9 and TRBJ2-1, is DTGVSQNPRHKITKRGQNVTFRCDPISEHNRLYWYRQTLGQGPEFLTYFQNEAQLEKSRLLSDRFSAERPKGSFSTLEIQRTEQGDSAMYLCASSAPDRQGNEQFFGPGTRLTVL.

The rearrangement uses TRBV3-1 (or the pseudogene TRBV3-2) and TRBJ1-5; TRBD1 matches at 10 bases. V was pared by 1 base and J by 7 bases, with 1 base of the junction left unmatched. This CDR3 has 14 residues. Germline-derived CDR1 and CDR2 are LGHDT and YNNKEL (reference sequence). The CDR3 loop reads CASSQGTGGQPQHF. The CDR3 region has the DNA TGTGCCAGCAGCCAAGGGACAGGGGGACAGCCCCAGCATTTT.

This clone was seen a few times. The gene calls are TRBV4-3 and TRBJ2-2, with 11 positions matching TRBD2. CDR1 is LGHNA and CDR2 is YSLEER in the germline V gene. With V trimmed by 0 bases and J by 4 bases, 7 bases remained unmatched. The CDR3 is 18 residues long. Here the CDR3 DNA reads TGCGCCAGCAGCCAAGAGCTAGCGGGAGGTTCGGTCACCGGGGAGCTGTTTTTT. This translates into CASSQELAGGSVTGELFF.

The rearrangement uses TRBV3-1 (or the pseudogene TRBV3-2) and TRBJ2-1; 10 bases map to TRBD2. Germline CDR1 and CDR2: LGHDT and YNNKEL (reference sequence). The trim removed 5 bases at V and 8 bases at J, leaving 9 bases unmatched. The CDR3 covers 15 residues. CDR3 sequence (DNA): TGTGCCAGCAGCACCGCCAGCGGGAGGGGGGATGAGCAGTTCTTC. This sequence encodes CASSTASGRGDEQFF.

The chain recombines TRBV9 with TRBJ1-1; D is ambiguous. The CDR3 runs to 14 residues. Germline CDR1 and CDR2: SGDLS and YYNGEE. The V end lost 0 bases, the J end lost 5 bases, and 11 bases lay between the germline ends. The CDR3 is CASSVGGSATEAFF. DNA for the CDR3: TGTGCCAGCAGCGTAGGAGGCAGTGCTACTGAAGCTTTCTTT.

The rearrangement joins TRBV12-3 or TRBV12-4 to TRBJ1-2, with 9 bases identical to TRBD1. The CDR3 is 12 amino acids. Trimming at V came to 7 bases and at J to 8 bases, leaving 5 bases not matched to a gene. The CDR3 DNA is TGTGCCAGCAACGGGGACAGGGTCGGCTACACCTTC. Amino acid sequence: CASNGDRVGYTF.

The gene calls are TRBV10-2 and TRBJ2-7, with 7 bases aligning to TRBD2. The CDR3 consists of 16 residues. CDR1 and CDR2 (germline): WSHSY, SAAADI. V lost 2 bases and J lost 2; bases outside the gene matches: 9. The CDR3 coding sequence is TGCGCCAGCAGTGAGACAGCGGCTAGCGGTGCCTACGAGCAGTACTTC. This encodes CASSETAASGAYEQYF.

In DNA form, the CDR3 reads TGTGCCAGCAGCCACGGATCTACTAGCGGAATCAATGAGCAGTTCTTC. Translating it yields CASSHGSTSGINEQFF. The V and J genes are TRBV12-1 and TRBJ2-1; TRBD2 is the table's D call and was not checked against the DNA. TRBV12-1 is labeled a pseudogene. The CDR3 runs to 16 residues.

V is TRBV19 and J is TRBJ1-5, with 7 bases lining up with TRBD1. V was pared by 5 bases and J by 4 bases, with 2 bases of the junction left unmatched. This CDR3 has 13 residues. Germline CDR1 LNHDA, CDR2 SQIVND (reference sequence). The CDR3 bases are TGTGCCAGTAGTGGGACAGCTAATCAGCCCCAGCATTTT. Its translation: CASSGTANQPQHF.

J is TRBJ1-1 and V is TRBV30, with unresolved D. Between the trimmed V and J ends, which lost 0 bases and 0 bases, there was a span of 11 bases. This CDR3 is 15 amino acids long. Germline V gives CDR1 GTSNPN, CDR2 SVGIG (reference sequence). CDR3 loop: CAWSVGVGVNTEAFF. The CDR3 DNA sequence: TGTGCCTGGAGTGTCGGGGTTGGTGTGAACACTGAAGCTTTCTTT.

The chain joins TRBV4-2 to TRBJ2-1; 12 nucleotides line up with TRBD2. Per germline, CDR1 LGHNA and CDR2 YNFKEQ. This CDR3 is 17 amino acids long. Trimming removed 3 bases from V and 5 bases from J; junction bases left unmatched: 8. CDR3 protein: CASSQSPLAGGHNEQFF. The CDR3 DNA is TGTGCCAGCAGCCAGAGCCCGCTAGCGGGGGGGCACAATGAGCAGTTCTTC.

CDR3 DNA: TGTGCCAGCAGCGAAACTAGCGGGAGCTACACCGGGGAGCTGTTTTTT. Translation: CASSETSGSYTGELFF. The chain links TRBV7-3 to TRBJ2-2; 11 nucleotides agree with TRBD2. Germline V gives CDR1 SGHTA, CDR2 FQGTGA. CDR3 size: 16 residues. V trimming: 5 bases; J trimming: 3 bases; junction bases outside the gene matches: 5.